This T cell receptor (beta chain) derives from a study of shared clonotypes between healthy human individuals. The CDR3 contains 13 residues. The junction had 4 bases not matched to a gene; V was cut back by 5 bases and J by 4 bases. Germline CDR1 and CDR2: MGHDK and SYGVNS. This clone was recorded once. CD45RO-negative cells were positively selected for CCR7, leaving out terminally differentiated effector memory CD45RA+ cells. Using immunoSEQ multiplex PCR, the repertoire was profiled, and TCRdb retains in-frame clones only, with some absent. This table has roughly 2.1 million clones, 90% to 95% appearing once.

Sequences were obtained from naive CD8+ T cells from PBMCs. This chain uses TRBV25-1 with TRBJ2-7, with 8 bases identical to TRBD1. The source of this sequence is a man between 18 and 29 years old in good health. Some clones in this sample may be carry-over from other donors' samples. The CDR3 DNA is TGTGCCAGCAGTCAGGGGGCGGGTTACGAGCAGTACTTC. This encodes CASSQGAGYEQYF.